This paragraph covers one T cell receptor beta chain sequence. Its antigen is unidentified. The CDR3 length is 15 residues. V was cut by 0 bases and J by 4 bases, with 9 bases left in between. In germline, CDR1 is MGHRA, CDR2 YSYEKL. The sample belongs to a study of cytomegalovirus exposure and HLA in healthy donors. The study's findings and limits: In vitro testing confirmed a few CMV-associated chains as specific for CMV antigens. It was reportedly the case that the classifier diagnosed cytomegalovirus status with high specificity and sensitivity. The study designated 150 to 200 TCR beta chains cytomegalovirus-associated.

TCRdb keeps only in-frame clones here, not all; method: immunoSEQ multiplex PCR. The profile shows about 82,000 clones, around 95% of them singletons. Sample: PBMCs. The clonotype comes from a woman between 18 and 30 years old in good health and CMV-seronegative. V gene TRBV4-1 combines with J gene TRBJ2-2; the D gene is possibly TRBD2 (7 bases). The CDR3, as DNA: TGCGCCAGCAGCCAAGAGAGGGGGGGCACCGGGGAGCTGTTTTTT. Protein sequence: CASSQERGGTGELFF.